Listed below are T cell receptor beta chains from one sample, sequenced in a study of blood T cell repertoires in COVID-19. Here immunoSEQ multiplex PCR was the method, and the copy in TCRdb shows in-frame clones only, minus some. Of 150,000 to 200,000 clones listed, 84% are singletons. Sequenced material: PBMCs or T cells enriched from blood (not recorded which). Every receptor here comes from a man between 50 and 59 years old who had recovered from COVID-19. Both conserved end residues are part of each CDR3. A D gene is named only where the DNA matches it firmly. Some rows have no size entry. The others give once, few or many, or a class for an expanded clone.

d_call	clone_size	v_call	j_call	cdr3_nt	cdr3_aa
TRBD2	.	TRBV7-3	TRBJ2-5	TGTGCCAGCAGCTTAAGCGGGGGAACTCAAGAGACCCAGTACTTC	CASSLSGGTQETQYF
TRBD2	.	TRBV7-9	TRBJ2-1	TGTGCCAGCAGCTTAGCGGGCAGCGGGGGGGCCTCTGTCTACAATGAGCAGTTCTTC	CASSLAGSGGASVYNEQFF
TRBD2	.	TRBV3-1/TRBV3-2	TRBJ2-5	TGTGCCAGCAGCCTACCCCCGGGGGTAGCGGGGGAGGAGACCCAGTACTTC	CASSLPPGVAGEETQYF
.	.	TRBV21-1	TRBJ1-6	TGTGCCAGCATCCTACAGGGGCCCCGACCCATCAGCTCCTATAATTCACCCCTCCACTTT	CASILQGPRPISSYNSPLHF
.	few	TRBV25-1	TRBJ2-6	TGTGCCAGCAGTGAACAGAACATTCTGTCCTCTGGGGCCAACGTCCTGACTTTC	CASSEQNILSSGANVLTF
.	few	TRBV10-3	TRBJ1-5	TGTGCCATCAGTGATAAAGAGTCCTTAAATCAGCCCCAGCATTTT	CAISDKESLNQPQHF
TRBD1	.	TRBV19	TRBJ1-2	TGTGCCAGTACCGCGGACAGGGGGAATCTTTTTCGTGGCTACACCTTC	CASTADRGNLFRGYTF
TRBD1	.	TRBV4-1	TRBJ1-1	TGCGCCAGCAGCCTTGGACAGGGCGAGATTGAAGCTTTCTTT	CASSLGQGEIEAFF
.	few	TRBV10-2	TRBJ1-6	TGCGCCAGCAGTACGAGGGCTTCACCCCTCCACTTT	CASSTRASPLHF
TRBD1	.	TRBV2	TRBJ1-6	TGTGCCAGCAACGGACAGGGAAAGACTTCACCCCTCCACTTT	CASNGQGKTSPLHF
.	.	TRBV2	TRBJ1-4	TGTGCCAGTGAAGAGGGCGCGGAAACTAATGAAAAACTGTTTTTT	CASEEGAETNEKLFF
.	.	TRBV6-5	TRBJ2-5	TGTGCCAGTCTAGCAATTGAGACCCAGTACTTC	CASLAIETQYF
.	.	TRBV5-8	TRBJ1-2	TGTGCCAGCAGCTGGGGAGGGTGGAGCTATGGCTACACCTTC	CASSWGGWSYGYTF
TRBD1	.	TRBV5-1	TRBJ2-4	TGCGCCAGCAGCTTGGACGGGACAGGCTTAGCCAAAAACATTCAGTACTTC	CASSLDGTGLAKNIQYF
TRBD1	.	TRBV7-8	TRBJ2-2	TGTGCCAGCAGCCCCCGGACAGGGTTAATGAAGTTCGCCGGGGAGCTGTTTTTT	CASSPRTGLMKFAGELFF
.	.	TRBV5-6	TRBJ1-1	TGTGCCAGCAGCTGGAGGGTTCTGGGGAGGGCTGAAGCTTTCTTT	CASSWRVLGRAEAFF
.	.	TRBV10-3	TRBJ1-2	TGTGCCATCAGTGGGGAGGGTTGGAACTATGGCTACACCTTC	CAISGEGWNYGYTF
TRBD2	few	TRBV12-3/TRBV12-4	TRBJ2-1	TGTGCCAGCAGTTTAGGTCTAGCGGGGGAGCAGTTCTTC	CASSLGLAGEQFF
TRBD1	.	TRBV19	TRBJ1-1	TGTGCCAGTAGTTCGACAGGGAGTGGCACTGAAGCTTTCTTT	CASSSTGSGTEAFF
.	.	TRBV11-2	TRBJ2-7	TGTGCCAGCAGCTTAGATCTTACAGGCCCCTACGAGCAGTACTTC	CASSLDLTGPYEQYF
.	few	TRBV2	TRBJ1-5	TGTGCCAGCAGTATGGGGAGGCTCAATCAGCCCCAGCATTTT	CASSMGRLNQPQHF
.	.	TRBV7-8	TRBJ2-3	TGTGCCAGCAGCTTCAGACAGGCAGGGCAGTCAGATACGCAGTATTTT	CASSFRQAGQSDTQYF
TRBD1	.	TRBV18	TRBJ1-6	TGTGCCAGCTCACGCGGACAGGCGGGGGGTAATTCACCCCTCCACTTT	CASSRGQAGGNSPLHF
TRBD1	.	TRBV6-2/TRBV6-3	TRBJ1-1	TGTGCCAGCAGTTACCCGACAGGGTTGAACACTGAAGCTTTCTTT	CASSYPTGLNTEAFF
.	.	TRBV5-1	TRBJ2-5	TGCGCCGCAGCTTCGACCGGGGGGCCCGGAGAGACCCAGTACTTC	CAAASTGGPGETQYF
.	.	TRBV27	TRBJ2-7	TGTGCCAGCAGTTCTGGGCGGGGGCGCTACTACGAGCAGTACTTC	CASSSGRGRYYEQYF
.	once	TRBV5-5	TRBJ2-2	TGTGCCAGCAGCTTACGTTCCCTGGGGCCCGGGGAGCTGTTTTTT	CASSLRSLGPGELFF
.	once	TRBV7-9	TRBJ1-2	TGTGCCAGCAGCGCTGATCTGACAGAGAACTATGGCTACACCTTC	CASSADLTENYGYTF
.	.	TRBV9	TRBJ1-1	TGTGCCAGCAGCGTAGGTCTGTTCGGTACTGAAGCTTTCTTT	CASSVGLFGTEAFF
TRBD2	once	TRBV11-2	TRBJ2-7	TGTGCCAGCAGCTTAGTGAGGGAGGGTCGCTACGAGCAGTACTTC	CASSLVREGRYEQYF
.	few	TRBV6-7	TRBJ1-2	TGTGCCAGCAGTCCCGGGGTAGACTATGGCTACACCTTC	CASSPGVDYGYTF
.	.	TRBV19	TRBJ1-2	TGTGCCAGTTCACTTCATGGGGCGGCGGGAGGCTACACCTTC	CASSLHGAAGGYTF